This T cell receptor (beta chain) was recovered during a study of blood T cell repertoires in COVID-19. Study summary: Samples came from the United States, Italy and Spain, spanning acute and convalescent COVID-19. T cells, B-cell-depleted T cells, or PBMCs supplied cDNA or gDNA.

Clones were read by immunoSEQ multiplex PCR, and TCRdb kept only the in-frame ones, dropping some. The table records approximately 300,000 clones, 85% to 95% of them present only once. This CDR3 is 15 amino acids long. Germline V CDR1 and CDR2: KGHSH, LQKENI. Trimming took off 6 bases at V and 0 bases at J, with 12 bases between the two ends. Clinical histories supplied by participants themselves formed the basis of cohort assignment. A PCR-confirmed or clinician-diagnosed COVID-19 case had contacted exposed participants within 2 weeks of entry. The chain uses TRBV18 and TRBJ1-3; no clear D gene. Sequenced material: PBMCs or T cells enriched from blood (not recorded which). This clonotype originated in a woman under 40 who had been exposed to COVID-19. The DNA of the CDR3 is TGTGCCAGCTCCCCTAAACACAGCTCTGGAAACACCATATATTTT. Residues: CASSPKHSSGNTIYF.